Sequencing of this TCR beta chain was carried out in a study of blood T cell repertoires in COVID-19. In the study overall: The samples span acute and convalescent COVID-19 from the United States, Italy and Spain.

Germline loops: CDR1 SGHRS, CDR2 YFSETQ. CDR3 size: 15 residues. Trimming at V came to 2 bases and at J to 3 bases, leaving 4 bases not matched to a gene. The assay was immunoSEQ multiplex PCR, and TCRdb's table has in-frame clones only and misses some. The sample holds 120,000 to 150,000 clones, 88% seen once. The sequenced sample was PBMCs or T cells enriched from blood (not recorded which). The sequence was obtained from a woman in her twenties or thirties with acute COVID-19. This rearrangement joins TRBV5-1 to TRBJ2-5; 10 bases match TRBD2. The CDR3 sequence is CASSLLAGREETQYF. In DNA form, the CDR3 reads TGCGCCAGCAGCTTACTAGCGGGAAGGGAAGAGACCCAGTACTTC.